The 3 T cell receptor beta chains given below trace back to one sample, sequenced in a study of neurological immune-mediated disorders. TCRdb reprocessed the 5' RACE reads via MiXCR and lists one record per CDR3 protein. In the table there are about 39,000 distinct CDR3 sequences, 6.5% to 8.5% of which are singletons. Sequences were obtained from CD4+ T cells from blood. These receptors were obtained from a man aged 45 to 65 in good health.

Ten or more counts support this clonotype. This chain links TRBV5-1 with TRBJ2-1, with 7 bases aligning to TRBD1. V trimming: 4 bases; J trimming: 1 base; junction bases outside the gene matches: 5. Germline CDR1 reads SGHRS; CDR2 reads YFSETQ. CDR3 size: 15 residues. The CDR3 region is CASSGQVPSYNEQFF. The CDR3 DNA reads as TGCGCCAGCAGCGGACAGGTCCCTTCCTACAATGAGCAGTTCTTC.

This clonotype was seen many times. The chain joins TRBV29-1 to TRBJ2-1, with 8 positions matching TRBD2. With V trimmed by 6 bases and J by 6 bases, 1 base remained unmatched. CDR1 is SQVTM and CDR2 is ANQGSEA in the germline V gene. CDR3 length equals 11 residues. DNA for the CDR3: TGCAGCGTCGGGAGGGCCAATGAGCAGTTCTTC. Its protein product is CSVGRANEQFF.

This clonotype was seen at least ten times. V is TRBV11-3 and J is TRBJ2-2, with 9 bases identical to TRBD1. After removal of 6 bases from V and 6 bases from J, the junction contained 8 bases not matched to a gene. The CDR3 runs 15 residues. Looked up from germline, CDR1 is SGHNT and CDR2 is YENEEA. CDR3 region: CASRGGQGKAGELFF. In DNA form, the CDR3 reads TGTGCCAGCAGGGGGGGACAGGGTAAAGCCGGGGAGCTGTTTTTT.